The 6 T cell receptor beta chains below were found in one sample sequenced in a study of T cell changes during pregnancy in multiple sclerosis. Libraries were prepared by immunoSEQ multiplex PCR; TCRdb keeps only in-frame clonotypes and omits some of them. Of 130,000 or so clones detected, 93% appear once; the ten largest clones hold 6.2%. The sample here was peripheral blood, taken before pregnancy. The receptors stem from a female donor with multiple sclerosis, enrolled in a pregnancy study.

The chain has TRBV23-1 and TRBJ2-7, with unresolved D. TRBV23-1 is an ORF, and what it does is uncertain. This CDR3 spans 13 amino acids. The V end was cut by 6 bases, the J end by 0 bases, with 9 bases between. The CDR3 spells CASSRRVSYEQYF. CDR3 nucleotides: TGCGCCAGCAGCCGAAGAGTCTCCTACGAGCAGTACTTC.

This chain links TRBV4-2 with TRBJ2-1; 8 bases are a match to TRBD1. This CDR3 contains 19 residues. The V gene end was trimmed by 6 bases and the J gene end by 4 bases; junction bases not matched to a gene: 20. CDR1 and CDR2 (germline): LGHNA, YNFKEQ. The CDR3 protein is CASRQTGGRSHRIYNEQFF. DNA of the CDR3: TGTGCCAGCAGGCAAACAGGGGGTCGCTCCCATCGAATTTACAATGAGCAGTTCTTC.

The V gene is TRBV15, the J gene TRBJ2-1; TRBD2 matches at 11 bases. Germline lookup yields CDR1 LNHNV and CDR2 YYDKDF (reference sequence). CDR3 size: 16 residues. The ends lost 5 bases at V and 8 bases at J; junction bases unmatched: 11. CDR3 coding DNA: TGTGCCACCAGCGTTGGGGCTAGCGGGAGGTGGGATGAGCAGTTCTTC. Protein: CATSVGASGRWDEQFF.

This clone was observed a single time. V usage is TRBV11-1 and J usage is TRBJ2-3, with 12 bases that match TRBD2. V was clipped by 1 base and J by 1 base; unmatched bases: 3. The CDR3 consists of 17 residues. Germline V gives CDR1 SGHAT, CDR2 FQDESV (reference sequence). The CDR3 sequence is CASSLVRLAGGTDTQYF. The CDR3 DNA reads as TGTGCCAGCAGCTTAGTCCGACTAGCGGGGGGCACAGATACGCAGTATTTT.

As DNA, the CDR3 is TGTGCCAGCAGCCTCCTCATCGGCGAGCAGTACTTC. It is translated as CASSLLIGEQYF. The chain recombines TRBV5-4 with TRBJ2-7; D is unclear. CDR1 and CDR2 (germline): SGHNT, YYREEE (reference sequence). Trimming pared 4 bases from V and 6 bases from J, leaving 11 bases between. This CDR3 has 12 amino acids.

V is TRBV7-6 and J is TRBJ2-1, with TRBD2 as a possible D gene (6 bases). Trimming took off 3 bases at V and 5 bases at J, with 11 bases between the two ends. Per the germline V gene, CDR1 is SGHVS and CDR2 is FNYEAQ. The CDR3 contains 14 residues. The CDR3 DNA follows: TGTGCCAGCAGCTTCGGGAGATTGGACAATGAGCAGTTCTTC. This gives the protein CASSFGRLDNEQFF.